The T cell receptor (beta chain) described here comes from a study of OX40 agonist ivuxolimab in advanced cancers. Study as a whole: Dose-escalation cases comprised hepatocellular carcinoma, melanoma, renal cell or head and neck cancer.

Study-wide findings and caveats: Compared with CD4+, CD8+ T cells on average had more expanded clones.

Profiled with immunoSEQ multiplex PCR; TCRdb holds only in-frame clones, not every one. The sample has tens of thousands of clones; approximately 94% are singletons. Germline CDR1 SGDLS, CDR2 YYNGEE. This CDR3 contains 12 residues. V gave up 3 bases and J gave up 8 bases, with 9 bases separating them. This clone was found once. Antigen specificity is unknown. Specimen: CD4+ or CD8+ T cells sorted from blood, collected in a trial of the OX40 agonist ivuxolimab. The receptor was isolated from an adult with an advanced solid tumor such as melanoma, head and neck, liver or kidney cancer. V and J are TRBV9 and TRBJ2-1; D is unresolved. For the CDR3, the DNA is TGTGCCAGCAGCGGCGCGAGCGATGAGCAGTTCTTC. Protein product: CASSGASDEQFF.